What follows are 3 T cell receptor beta chains derived from one specimen sequenced in a study of Tregs in tolerant kidney transplant recipients. The assay was immunoSEQ multiplex PCR, and TCRdb's table has in-frame clones only and misses some. The sample lists tens of thousands of clones, 85% to 90% occurring once. The sequencing used CD4+ T cells from blood, collected before the transplant. Source of these receptors: a human donor who received a combined kidney and bone marrow transplant.

The chain uses TRBV7-2 and TRBJ2-1; 9 bases are shared with TRBD2. The junction had 8 bases not matched to a gene; V was cut back by 1 base and J by 7 bases. CDR1 and CDR2 (germline): SGHTA, FQGNSA. The length of the CDR3 is 16 residues. The CDR3 DNA sequence: TGTGCCAGCAGCTTAGTGGGTAGCGGGAGTAGGAATGAGCAGTTCTTC. It specifies CASSLVGSGSRNEQFF.

The chain joins TRBV15 to TRBJ2-2; D not certain. Between the trimmed V and J ends, which lost 1 base and 7 bases, there was a span of 7 bases. Looked up from germline, CDR1 is LNHNV and CDR2 is YYDKDF (reference sequence). This CDR3 contains 13 residues. CDR3 residues: CATSRAGYGELFF. The CDR3 DNA reads TGTGCCACCAGCAGAGCAGGATACGGGGAGCTGTTTTTT.

This rearrangement joins TRBV18 to TRBJ2-7; TRBD1 might be the D (6 bases). Trimming took 5 bases from V and 2 from J, leaving 13 bases between them. The V gene's germline CDR1 is KGHSH and CDR2 LQKENI. The CDR3 covers 14 residues. The CDR3 loop is CASSTGLDPYEQYF. CDR3 nucleotides: TGTGCCAGCTCAACAGGGCTGGACCCCTACGAGCAGTACTTC.